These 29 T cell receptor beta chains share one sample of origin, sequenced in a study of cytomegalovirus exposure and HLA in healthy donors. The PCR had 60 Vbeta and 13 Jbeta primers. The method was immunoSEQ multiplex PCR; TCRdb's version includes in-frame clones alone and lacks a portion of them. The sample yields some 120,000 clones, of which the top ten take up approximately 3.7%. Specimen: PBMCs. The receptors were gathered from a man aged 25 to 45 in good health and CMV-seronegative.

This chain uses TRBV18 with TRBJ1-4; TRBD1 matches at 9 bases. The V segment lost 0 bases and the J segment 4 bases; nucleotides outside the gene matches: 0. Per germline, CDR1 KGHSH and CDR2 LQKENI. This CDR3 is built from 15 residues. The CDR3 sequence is CASSPPTGGNEKLFF. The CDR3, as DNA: TGTGCCAGCTCACCACCGACAGGGGGTAATGAAAAACTGTTTTTT.

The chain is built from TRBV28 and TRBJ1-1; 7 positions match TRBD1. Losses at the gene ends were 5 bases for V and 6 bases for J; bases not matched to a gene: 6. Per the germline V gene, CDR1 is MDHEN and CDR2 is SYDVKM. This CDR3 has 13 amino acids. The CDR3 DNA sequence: TGTGCCAGCAGTCCCGGGACAGCAGCTGAAGCTTTCTTT. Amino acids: CASSPGTAAEAFF.

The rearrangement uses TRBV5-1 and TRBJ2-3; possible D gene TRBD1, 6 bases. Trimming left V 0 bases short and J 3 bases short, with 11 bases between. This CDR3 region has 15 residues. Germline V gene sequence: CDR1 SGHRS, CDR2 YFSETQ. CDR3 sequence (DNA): TGCGCCAGCAGCTTGGGCAGGGGCAAAACAGATACGCAGTATTTT. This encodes CASSLGRGKTDTQYF.

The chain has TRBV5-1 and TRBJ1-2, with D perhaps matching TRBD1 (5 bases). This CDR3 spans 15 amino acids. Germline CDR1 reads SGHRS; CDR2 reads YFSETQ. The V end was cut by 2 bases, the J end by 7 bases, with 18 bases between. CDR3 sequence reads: CASSLLAEPGGGYTF. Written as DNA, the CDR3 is TGCGCCAGCAGCTTATTGGCCGAACCGGGGGGTGGCTACACCTTC.

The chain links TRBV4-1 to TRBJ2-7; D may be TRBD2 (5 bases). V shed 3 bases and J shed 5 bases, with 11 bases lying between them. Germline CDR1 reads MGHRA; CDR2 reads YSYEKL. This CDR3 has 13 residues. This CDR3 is CASSQTAGDEQYF. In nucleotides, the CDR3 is TGCGCCAGCAGCCAGACTGCCGGGGACGAGCAGTACTTC.

Here the CDR3 reads CASSLKAGTGANQPQHF. In DNA form, the CDR3 reads TGTGCCAGCAGCTTAAAAGCCGGGACAGGGGCAAATCAGCCCCAGCATTTT. The chain recombines TRBV13 with TRBJ1-5, with 10 bases identical to TRBD1. The CDR3 is 17 amino acids. The V gene end was trimmed by 2 bases and the J gene end by 4 bases; junction bases not matched to a gene: 8. CDR1 is PRHDT and CDR2 is FYEKMQ in the germline V gene (reference sequence).

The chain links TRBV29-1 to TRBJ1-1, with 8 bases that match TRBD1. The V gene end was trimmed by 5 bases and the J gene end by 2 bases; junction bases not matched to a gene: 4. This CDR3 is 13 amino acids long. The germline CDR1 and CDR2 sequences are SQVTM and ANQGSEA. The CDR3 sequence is CSVWTGRNTEAFF. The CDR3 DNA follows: TGCAGCGTTTGGACAGGGCGAAACACTGAAGCTTTCTTT.

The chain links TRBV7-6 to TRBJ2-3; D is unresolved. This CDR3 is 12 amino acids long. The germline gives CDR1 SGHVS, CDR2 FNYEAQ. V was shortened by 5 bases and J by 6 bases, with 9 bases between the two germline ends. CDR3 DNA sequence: TGTGCCAGCAGCCCCGTGGGCGATACGCAGTATTTT. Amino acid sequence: CASSPVGDTQYF.

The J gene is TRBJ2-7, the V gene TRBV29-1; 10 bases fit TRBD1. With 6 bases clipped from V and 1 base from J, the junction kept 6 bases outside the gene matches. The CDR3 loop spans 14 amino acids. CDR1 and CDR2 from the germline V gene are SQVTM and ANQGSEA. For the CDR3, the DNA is TGCAGCGTGGCCGGGACAGGGGCTTCCTACGAGCAGTACTTC. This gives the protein CSVAGTGASYEQYF.

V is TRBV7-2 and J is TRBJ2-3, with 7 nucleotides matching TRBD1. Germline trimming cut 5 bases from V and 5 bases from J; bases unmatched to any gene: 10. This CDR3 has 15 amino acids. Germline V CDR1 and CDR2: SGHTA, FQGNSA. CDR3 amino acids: CASSQRGRGLDTQYF. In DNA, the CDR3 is TGTGCCAGCAGCCAAAGGGGGCGAGGGCTAGATACGCAGTATTTT.

The CDR3 sequence: CASSLETSGDFTGELFF. CDR3 in DNA: TGTGCCAGCAGCTTAGAGACTAGCGGGGATTTCACCGGGGAGCTGTTTTTT. The rearrangement joins TRBV7-2 to TRBJ2-2, with TRBD2 identical over 11 bases. Germline CDR1 is SGHTA and CDR2 is FQGNSA. V dropped 1 base and J dropped 4; count of bases not matched to a gene: 5. The CDR3 sequence is 17 residues long.

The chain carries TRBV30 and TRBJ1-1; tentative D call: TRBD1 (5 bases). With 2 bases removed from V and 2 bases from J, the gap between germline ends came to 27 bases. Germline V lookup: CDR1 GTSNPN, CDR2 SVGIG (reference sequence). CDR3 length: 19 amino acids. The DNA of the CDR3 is TGTGCCTGGAGTCTCCATCCCTCCGGGACTCGTGCGGGAAACACTGAAGCTTTCTTT. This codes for CAWSLHPSGTRAGNTEAFF. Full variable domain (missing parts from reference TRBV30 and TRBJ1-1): SQTIHQWPATLVQPVGSPLSLECTVEGTSNPNLYWYRQAAGRGLQLLFYSVGIGQISSEVPQNLSASRPQDRQFILSSKKLLLSDSGFYLCAWSLHPSGTRAGNTEAFFGQGTRLTVV.

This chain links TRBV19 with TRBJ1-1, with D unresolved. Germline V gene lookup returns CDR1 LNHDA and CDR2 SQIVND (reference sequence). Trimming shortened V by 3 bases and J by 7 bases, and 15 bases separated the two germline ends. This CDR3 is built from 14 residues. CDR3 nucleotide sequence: TGTGCCAGTAGTATTGGCAGAACGGAGAATGAAGCTTTCTTT. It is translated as CASSIGRTENEAFF.

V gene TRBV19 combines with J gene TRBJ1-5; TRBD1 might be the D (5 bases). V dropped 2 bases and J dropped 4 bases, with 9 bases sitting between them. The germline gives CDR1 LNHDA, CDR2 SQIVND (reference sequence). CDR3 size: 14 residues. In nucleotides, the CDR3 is TGTGCCAGTAGTATACAGGGCGATAATCAGCCCCAGCATTTT. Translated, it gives CASSIQGDNQPQHF.

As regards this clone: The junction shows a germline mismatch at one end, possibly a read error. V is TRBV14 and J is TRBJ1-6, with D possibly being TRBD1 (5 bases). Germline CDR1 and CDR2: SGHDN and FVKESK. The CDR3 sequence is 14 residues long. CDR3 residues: CASSQGGTNSPLYF. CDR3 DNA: TGTGCCAGCAGCCAGGGAGGGACTAATTCACCCCTCTACTTT.

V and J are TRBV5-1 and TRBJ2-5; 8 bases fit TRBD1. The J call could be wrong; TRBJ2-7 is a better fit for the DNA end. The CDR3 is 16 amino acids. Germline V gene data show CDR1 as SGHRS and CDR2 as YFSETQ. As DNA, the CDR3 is TGCGCCAGCAGCTCTTACAGGGGGGAAGAAGCCTACGAGCAGTACTTC. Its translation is CASSSYRGEEAYEQYF.

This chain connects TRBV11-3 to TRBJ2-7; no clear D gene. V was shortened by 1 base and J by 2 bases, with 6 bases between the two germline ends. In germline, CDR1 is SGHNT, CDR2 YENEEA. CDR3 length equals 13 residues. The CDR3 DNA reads TGTGCCAGCAGCTTAGGCACAGCCTACGAGCAGTACTTC. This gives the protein CASSLGTAYEQYF.

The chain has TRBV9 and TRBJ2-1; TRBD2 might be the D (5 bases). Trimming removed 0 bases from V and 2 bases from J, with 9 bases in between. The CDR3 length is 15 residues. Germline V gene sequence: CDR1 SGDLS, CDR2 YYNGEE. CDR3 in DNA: TGTGCCAGCAGCGTAGTGAGCGGCCCCTACAATGAGCAGTTCTTC. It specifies CASSVVSGPYNEQFF.

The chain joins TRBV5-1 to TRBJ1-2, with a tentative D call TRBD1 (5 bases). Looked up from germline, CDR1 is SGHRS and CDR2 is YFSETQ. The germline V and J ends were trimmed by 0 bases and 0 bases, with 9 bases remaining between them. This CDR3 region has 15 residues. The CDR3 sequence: CASSLDPGPNYGYTF. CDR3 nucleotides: TGCGCCAGCAGCTTGGACCCAGGGCCTAACTATGGCTACACCTTC. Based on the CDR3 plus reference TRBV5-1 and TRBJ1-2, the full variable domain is KAGVTQTPRYLIKTRGQQVTLSCSPISGHRSVSWYQQTPGQGLQFLFEYFSETQRNKGNFPGRFSGRQFSNSRSEMNVSTLELGDSALYLCASSLDPGPNYGYTFGSGTRLTVV.

The CDR3 nucleotides read TGCAGCGTTGAGGCCCCGGGGAGCGGGGGAAACACCGGGGAGCTGTTTTTT. Its protein product is CSVEAPGSGGNTGELFF. The chain joins TRBV29-1 to TRBJ2-2, with TRBD2 matching 8 bases. The CDR3 has 17 amino acids. Trimming at V came to 3 bases and at J to 2 bases, leaving 11 bases not matched to a gene. CDR1 SQVTM and CDR2 ANQGSEA come from the germline V gene.

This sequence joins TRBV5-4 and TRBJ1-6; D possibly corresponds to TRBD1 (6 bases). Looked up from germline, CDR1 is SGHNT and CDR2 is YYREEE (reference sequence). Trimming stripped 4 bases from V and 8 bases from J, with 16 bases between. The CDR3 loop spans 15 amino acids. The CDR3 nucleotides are TGTGCCAGCAGCCCCCCAGGCAGGGGTGATTCACCCCTCCACTTT. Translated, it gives CASSPPGRGDSPLHF.

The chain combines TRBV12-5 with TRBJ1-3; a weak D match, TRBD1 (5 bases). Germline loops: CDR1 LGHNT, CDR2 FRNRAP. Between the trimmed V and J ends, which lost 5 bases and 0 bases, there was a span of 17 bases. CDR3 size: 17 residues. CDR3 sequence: CASGPSGVGSSGNTIYF. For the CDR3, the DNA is TGTGCTAGTGGTCCGTCGGGGGTGGGGAGCTCTGGAAACACCATATATTTT.

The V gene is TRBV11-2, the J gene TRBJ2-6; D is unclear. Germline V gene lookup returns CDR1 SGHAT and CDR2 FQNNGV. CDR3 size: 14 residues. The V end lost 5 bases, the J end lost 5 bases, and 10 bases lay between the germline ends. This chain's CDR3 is CASSRWARANVLTF. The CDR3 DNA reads TGTGCCAGCAGCAGGTGGGCGAGGGCCAACGTCCTGACTTTC.

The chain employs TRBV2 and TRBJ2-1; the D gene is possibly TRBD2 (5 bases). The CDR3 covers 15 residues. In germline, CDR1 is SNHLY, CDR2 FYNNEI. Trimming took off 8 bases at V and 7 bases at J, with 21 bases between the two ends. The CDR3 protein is CASRLAREAANEQFF. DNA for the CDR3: TGTGCCAGCCGCCTCGCGAGGGAAGCAGCGAATGAGCAGTTCTTC.

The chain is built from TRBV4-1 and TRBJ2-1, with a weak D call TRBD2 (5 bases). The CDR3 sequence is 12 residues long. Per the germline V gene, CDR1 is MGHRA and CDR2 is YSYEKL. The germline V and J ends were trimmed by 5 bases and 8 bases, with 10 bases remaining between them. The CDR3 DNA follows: TGCGCCAGCAGCGACCTCGGGGATGAGCAGTTCTTC. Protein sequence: CASSDLGDEQFF.

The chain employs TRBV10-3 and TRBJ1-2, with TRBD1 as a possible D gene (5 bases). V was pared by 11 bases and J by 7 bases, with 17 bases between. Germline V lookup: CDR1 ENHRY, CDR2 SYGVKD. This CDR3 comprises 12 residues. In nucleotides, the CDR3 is TGTGCCTCCACTGGCGGGGCGAGTGGCTACACCTTC. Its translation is CASTGGASGYTF.

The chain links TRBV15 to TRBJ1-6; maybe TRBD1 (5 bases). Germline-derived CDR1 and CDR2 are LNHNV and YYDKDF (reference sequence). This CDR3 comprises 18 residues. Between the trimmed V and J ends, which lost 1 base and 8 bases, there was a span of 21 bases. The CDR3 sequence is CATSRVRAVAREDSPLHF. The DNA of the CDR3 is TGTGCCACCAGCAGAGTAAGGGCCGTGGCCAGGGAGGATTCACCCCTCCACTTT.

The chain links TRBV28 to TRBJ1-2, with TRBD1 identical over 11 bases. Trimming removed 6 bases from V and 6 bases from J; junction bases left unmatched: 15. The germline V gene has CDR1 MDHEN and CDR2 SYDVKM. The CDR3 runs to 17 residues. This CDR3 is CASRYRTFGQGANGYTF. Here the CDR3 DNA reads TGTGCCAGCAGGTACCGGACTTTTGGACAGGGGGCGAATGGCTACACCTTC.

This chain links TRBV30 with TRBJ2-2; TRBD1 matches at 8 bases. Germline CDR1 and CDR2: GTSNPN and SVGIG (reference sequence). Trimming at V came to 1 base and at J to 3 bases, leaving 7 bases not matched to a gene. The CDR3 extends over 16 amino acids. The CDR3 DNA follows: TGTGCCTGGAGTGGACAGGGGAAGGGATACACCGGGGAGCTGTTTTTT. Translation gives CAWSGQGKGYTGELFF.